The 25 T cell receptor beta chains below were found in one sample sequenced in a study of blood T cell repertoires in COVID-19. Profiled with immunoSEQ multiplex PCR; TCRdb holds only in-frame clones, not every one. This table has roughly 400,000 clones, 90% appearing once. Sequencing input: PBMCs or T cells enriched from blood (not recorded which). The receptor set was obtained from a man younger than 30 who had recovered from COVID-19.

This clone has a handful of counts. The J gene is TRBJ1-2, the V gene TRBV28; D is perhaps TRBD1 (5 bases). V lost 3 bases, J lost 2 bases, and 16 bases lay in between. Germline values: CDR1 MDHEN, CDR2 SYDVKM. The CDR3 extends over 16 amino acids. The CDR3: CASSFAGGDRNYGYTF. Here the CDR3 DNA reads TGTGCCAGCAGTTTTGCCGGGGGAGATAGAAACTATGGCTACACCTTC.

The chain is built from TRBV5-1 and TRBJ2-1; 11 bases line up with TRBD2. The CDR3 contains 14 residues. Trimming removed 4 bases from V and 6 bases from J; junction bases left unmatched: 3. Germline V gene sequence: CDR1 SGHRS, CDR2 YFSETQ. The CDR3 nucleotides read TGCGCCAGCAGCGACGGACTAGCGGGCAATGAGCAGTTCTTC. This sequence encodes CASSDGLAGNEQFF. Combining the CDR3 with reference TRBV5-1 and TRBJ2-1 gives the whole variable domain KAGVTQTPRYLIKTRGQQVTLSCSPISGHRSVSWYQQTPGQGLQFLFEYFSETQRNKGNFPGRFSGRQFSNSRSEMNVSTLELGDSALYLCASSDGLAGNEQFFGPGTRLTVL.

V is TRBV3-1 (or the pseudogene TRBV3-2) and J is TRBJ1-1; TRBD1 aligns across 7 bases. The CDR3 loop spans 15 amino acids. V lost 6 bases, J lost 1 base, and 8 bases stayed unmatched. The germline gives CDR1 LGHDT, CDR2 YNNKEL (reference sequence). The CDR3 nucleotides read TGTGCCAGCAGTTACGAGGGGGCTTCGAACACTGAAGCTTTCTTT. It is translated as CASSYEGASNTEAFF.

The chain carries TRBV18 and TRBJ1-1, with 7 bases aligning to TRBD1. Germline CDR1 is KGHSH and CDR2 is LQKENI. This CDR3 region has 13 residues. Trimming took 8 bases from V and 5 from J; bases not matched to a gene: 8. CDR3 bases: TGTGCCAGCCGACAGGGAATAGAGACTGAAGCTTTCTTT. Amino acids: CASRQGIETEAFF.

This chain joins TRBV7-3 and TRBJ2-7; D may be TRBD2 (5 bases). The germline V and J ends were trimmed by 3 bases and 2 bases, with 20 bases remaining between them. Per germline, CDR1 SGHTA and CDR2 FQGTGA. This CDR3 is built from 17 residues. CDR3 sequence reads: CASSFQNLASPTYEQYF. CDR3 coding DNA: TGTGCCAGCAGCTTCCAAAACTTAGCGTCTCCCACCTACGAGCAGTACTTC. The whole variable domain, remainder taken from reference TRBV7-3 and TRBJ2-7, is GAGVSQTPSNKVTEKGKYVELRCDPISGHTALYWYRQSLGQGPEFLIYFQGTGAADDSGLPNDRFFAVRPEGSVSTLKIQRTERGDSAVYLCASSFQNLASPTYEQYFGPGTRLTVT.

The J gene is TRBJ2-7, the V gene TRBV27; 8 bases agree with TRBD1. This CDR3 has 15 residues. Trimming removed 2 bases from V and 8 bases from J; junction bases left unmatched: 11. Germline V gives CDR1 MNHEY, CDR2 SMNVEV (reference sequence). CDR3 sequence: CASSLTDRGGMKQYF. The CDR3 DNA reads TGTGCCAGCAGTTTAACAGACAGGGGCGGCATGAAGCAGTACTTC.

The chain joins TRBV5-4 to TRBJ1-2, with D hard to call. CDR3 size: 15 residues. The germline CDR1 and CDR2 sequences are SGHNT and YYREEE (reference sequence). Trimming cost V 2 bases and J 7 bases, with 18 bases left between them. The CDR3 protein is CASSFSAGLRFGYTF. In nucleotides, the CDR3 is TGTGCCAGCAGCTTCTCTGCGGGTTTACGATTTGGCTACACCTTC.

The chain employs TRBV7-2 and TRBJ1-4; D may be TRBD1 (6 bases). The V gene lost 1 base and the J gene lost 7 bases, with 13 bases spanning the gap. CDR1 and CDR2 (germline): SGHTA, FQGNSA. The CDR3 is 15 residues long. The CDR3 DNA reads TGTGCCAGCAGCTTAGTGCAGGGGCGCCTTGAAAAACTGTTTTTT. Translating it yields CASSLVQGRLEKLFF.

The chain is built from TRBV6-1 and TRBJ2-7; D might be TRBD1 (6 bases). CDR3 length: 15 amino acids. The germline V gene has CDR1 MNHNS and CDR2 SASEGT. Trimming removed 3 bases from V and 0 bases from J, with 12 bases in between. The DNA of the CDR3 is TGTGCCAGCAGTGATTCAGGGGTAAGCTCCTACGAGCAGTACTTC. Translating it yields CASSDSGVSSYEQYF.

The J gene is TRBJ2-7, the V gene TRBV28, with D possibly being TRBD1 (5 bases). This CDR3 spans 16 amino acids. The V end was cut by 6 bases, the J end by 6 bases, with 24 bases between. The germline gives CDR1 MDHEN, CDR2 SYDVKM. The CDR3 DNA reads TGTGCCAGCAGCTTTAACGTAAGGACACAGGATGTCGAGCAGTACTTC. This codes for CASSFNVRTQDVEQYF.

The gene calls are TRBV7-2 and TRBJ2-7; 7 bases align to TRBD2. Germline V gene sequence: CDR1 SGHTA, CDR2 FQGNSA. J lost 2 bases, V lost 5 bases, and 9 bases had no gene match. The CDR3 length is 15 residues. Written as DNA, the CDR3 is TGTGCCAGCAGCCTAGAGGGACTACCAACCTACGAGCAGTACTTC. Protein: CASSLEGLPTYEQYF. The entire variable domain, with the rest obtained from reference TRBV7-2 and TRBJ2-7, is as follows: GAGVSQSPSNKVTEKGKDVELRCDPISGHTALYWYRQSLGQGLEFLIYFQGNSAPDKSGLPSDRFSAERTGGSVSTLTIQRTQQEDSAVYLCASSLEGLPTYEQYFGPGTRLTVT.

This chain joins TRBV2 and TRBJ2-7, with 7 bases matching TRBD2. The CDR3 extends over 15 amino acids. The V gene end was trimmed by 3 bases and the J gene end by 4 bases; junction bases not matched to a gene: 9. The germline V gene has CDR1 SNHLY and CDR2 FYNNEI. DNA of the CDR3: TGTGCCAGCAGTGAGCTCAGCGGGGAAGGATACGAGCAGTACTTC. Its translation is CASSELSGEGYEQYF.

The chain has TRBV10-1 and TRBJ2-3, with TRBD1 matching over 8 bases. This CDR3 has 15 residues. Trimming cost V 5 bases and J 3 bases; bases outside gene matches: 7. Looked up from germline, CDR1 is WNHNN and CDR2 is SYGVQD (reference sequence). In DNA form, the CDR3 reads TGCGCCAGCAGTCAGACAGGGGTTGGGACAGATACGCAGTATTTT. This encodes CASSQTGVGTDTQYF.

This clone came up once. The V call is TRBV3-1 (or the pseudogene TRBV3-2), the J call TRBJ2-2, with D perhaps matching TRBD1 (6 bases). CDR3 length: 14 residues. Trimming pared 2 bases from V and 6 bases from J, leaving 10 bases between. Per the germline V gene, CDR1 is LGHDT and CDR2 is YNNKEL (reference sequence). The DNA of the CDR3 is TGTGCCAGCAGCCAACAGGGGAAGTCCGGGGAGCTGTTTTTT. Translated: CASSQQGKSGELFF.

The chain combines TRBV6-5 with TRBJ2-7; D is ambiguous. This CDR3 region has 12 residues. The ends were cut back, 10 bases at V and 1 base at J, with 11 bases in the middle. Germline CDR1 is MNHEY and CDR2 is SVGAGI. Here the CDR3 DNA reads TGTGCCACCCAACTACCTTCCTACGAGCAGTACTTC. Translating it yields CATQLPSYEQYF.

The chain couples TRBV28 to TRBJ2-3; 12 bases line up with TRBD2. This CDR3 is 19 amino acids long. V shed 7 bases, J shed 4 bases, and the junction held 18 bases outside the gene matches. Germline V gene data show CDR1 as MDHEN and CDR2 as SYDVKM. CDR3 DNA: TGTGCCAGCACAAAATATTCCCCGGGGACTAGCGGGCTTCCAGATACGCAGTATTTT. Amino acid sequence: CASTKYSPGTSGLPDTQYF.

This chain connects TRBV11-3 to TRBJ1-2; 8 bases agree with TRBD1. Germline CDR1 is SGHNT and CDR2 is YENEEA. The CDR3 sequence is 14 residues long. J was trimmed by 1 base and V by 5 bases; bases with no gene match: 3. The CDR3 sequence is CASSPGQGNYGYTF. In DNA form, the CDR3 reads TGTGCCAGCAGCCCAGGACAGGGTAACTATGGCTACACCTTC.

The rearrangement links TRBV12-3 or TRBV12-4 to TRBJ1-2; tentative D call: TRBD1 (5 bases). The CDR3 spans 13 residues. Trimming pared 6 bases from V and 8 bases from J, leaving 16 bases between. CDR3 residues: CASSLGGVEGYTF. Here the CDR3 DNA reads TGTGCCAGCAGCCTGGGGGGGGTGGAGGGCTACACCTTC.

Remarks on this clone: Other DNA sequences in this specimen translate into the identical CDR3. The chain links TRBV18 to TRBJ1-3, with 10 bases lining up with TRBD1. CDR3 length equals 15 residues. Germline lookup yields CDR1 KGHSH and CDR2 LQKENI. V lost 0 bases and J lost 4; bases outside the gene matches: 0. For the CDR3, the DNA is TGTGCCAGCTCACCACCGGGACAGGGGGGAAACACCATATATTTT. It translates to CASSPPGQGGNTIYF.

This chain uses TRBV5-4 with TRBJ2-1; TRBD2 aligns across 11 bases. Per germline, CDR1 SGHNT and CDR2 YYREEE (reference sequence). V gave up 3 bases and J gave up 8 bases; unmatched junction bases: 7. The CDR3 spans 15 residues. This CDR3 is CASSYSGGASYEQFF. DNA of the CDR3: TGTGCCAGCAGCTATAGCGGGGGGGCCTCCTATGAGCAGTTCTTC.

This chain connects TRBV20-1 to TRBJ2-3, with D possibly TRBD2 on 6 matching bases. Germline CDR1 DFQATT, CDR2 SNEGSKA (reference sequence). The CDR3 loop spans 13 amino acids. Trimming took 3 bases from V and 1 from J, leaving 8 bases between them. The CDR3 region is CSASASGTDTQYF. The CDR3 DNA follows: TGCAGTGCTAGTGCTAGCGGCACAGATACGCAGTATTTT.

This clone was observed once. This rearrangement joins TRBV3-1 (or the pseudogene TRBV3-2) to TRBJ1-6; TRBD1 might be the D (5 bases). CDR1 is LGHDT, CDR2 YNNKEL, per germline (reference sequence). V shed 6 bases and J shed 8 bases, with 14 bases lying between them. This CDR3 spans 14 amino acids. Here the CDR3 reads CASRRDFKDSPLHF. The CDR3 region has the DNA TGTGCCAGCAGACGGGACTTTAAAGATTCACCCCTCCACTTT.

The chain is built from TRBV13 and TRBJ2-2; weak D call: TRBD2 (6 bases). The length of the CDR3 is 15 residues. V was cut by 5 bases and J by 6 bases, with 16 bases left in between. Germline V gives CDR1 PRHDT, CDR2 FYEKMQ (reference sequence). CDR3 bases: TGTGCCAGCAGCGGTCTGACCCCGGGGGCCGGGGAGCTGTTTTTT. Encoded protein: CASSGLTPGAGELFF.

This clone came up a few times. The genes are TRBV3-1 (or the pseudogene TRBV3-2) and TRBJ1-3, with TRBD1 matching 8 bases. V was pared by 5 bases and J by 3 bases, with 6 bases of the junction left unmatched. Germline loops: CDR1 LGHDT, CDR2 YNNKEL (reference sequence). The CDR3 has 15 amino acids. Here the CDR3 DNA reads TGTGCCAGCAGCACGCGGACAGGGAGTGGAAACACCATATATTTT. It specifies CASSTRTGSGNTIYF.

The CDR3, as DNA: TGTGCCAGCTCACCAATCGCAGATACGCAGTATTTT. Its translation: CASSPIADTQYF. This chain joins TRBV18 and TRBJ2-3; D is unresolved. The CDR3 runs 12 residues. Germline CDR1 KGHSH, CDR2 LQKENI. Trimming stripped 2 bases from V and 4 bases from J, with 4 bases between.